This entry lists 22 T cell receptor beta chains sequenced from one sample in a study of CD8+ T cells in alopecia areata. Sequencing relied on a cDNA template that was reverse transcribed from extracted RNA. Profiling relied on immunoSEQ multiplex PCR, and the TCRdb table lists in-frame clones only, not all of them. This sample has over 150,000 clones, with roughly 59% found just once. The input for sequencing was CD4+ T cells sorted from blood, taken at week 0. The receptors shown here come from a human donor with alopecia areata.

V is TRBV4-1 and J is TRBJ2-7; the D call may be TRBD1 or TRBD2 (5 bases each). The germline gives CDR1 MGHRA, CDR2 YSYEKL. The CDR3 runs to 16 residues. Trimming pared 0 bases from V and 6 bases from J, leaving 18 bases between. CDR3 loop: CASSQDVSGTVPEQYF. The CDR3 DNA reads TGCGCCAGCAGCCAAGATGTATCCGGGACGGTGCCCGAGCAGTACTTC.

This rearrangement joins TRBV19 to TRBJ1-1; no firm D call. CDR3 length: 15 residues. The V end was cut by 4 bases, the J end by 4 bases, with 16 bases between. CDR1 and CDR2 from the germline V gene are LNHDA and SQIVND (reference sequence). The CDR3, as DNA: TGTGCCAGTAGTAACCGAGGAGGGTTGAGCACTGAAGCTTTCTTT. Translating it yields CASSNRGGLSTEAFF.

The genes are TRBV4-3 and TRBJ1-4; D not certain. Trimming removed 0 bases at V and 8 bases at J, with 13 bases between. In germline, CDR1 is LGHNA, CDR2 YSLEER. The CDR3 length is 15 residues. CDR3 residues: CASSQEGRREEKLFF. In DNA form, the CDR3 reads TGCGCCAGCAGCCAAGAGGGCCGGCGAGAAGAAAAACTGTTTTTT.

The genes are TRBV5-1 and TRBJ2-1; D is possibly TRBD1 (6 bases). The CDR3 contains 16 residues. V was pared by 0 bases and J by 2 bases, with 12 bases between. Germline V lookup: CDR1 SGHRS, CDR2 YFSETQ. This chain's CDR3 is CASSLEPQGPYNEQFF. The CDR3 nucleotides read TGCGCCAGCAGCTTGGAACCACAGGGTCCCTACAATGAGCAGTTCTTC. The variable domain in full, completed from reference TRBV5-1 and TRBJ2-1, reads KAGVTQTPRYLIKTRGQQVTLSCSPISGHRSVSWYQQTPGQGLQFLFEYFSETQRNKGNFPGRFSGRQFSNSRSEMNVSTLELGDSALYLCASSLEPQGPYNEQFFGPGTRLTVL.

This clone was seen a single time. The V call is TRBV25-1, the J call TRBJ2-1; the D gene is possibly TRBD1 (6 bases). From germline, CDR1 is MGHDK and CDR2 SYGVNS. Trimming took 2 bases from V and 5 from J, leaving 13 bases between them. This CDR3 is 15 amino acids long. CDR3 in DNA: TGTGCCAGCAGTGAAGGTCCCAGGGGCAACAATGAGCAGTTCTTC. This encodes CASSEGPRGNNEQFF.

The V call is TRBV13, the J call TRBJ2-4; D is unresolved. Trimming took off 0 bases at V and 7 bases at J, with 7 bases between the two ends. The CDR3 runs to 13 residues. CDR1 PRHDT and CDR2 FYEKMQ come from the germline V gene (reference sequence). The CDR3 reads CASSLGTANIQYF. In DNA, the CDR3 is TGTGCCAGCAGCTTAGGTACAGCTAACATTCAGTACTTC.

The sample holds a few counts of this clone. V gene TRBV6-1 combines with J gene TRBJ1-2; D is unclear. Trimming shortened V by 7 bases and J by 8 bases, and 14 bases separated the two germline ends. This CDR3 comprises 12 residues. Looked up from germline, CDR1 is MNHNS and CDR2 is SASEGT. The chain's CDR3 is CASTGSWLGYTF. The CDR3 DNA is TGTGCCAGCACGGGCAGTTGGCTCGGCTACACCTTC.

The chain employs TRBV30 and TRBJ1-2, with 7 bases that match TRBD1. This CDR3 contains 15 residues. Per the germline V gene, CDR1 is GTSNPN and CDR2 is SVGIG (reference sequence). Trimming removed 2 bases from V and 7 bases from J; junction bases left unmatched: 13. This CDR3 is CAWSPGARTGGGYTF. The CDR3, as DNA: TGTGCCTGGAGTCCGGGTGCACGGACAGGAGGTGGCTACACCTTC.

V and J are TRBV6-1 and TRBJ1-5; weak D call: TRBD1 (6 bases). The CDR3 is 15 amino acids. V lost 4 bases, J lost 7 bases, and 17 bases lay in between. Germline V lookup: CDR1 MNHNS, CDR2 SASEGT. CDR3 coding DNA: TGTGCCAGCAGTGGGGGGAGGGGGTCCGGACAGCCCCAGCATTTT. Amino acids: CASSGGRGSGQPQHF.

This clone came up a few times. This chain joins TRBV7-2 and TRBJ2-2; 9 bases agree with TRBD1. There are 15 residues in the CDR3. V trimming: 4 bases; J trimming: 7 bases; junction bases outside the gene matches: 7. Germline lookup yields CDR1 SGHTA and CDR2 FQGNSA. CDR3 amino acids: CASSSYRGLGGELFF. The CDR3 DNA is TGTGCCAGCAGCTCATACAGGGGGCTTGGCGGGGAGCTGTTTTTT.

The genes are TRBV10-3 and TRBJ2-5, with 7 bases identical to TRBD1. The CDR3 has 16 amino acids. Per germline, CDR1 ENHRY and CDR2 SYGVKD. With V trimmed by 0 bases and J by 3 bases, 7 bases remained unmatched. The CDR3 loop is CAISESGGRDEETQYF. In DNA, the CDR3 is TGTGCCATCAGTGAGTCAGGGGGCAGGGATGAAGAGACCCAGTACTTC.

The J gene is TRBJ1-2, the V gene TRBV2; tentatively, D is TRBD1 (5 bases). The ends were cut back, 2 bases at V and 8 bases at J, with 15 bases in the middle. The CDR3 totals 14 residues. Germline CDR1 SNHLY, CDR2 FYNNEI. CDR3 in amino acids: CASSELQGGNGYTF. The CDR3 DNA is TGTGCCAGCAGTGAACTCCAGGGTGGCAACGGCTACACCTTC.

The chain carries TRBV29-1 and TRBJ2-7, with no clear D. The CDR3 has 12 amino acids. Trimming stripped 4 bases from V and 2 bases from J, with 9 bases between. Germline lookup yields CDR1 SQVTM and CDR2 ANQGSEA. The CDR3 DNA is TGCAGCGTTGCCGACGGCCCCTACGAGCAGTACTTC. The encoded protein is CSVADGPYEQYF.

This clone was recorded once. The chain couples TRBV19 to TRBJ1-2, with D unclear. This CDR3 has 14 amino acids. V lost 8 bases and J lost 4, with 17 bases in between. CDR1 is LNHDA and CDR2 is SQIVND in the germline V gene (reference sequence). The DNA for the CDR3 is TGTGCCAGTTGGACTACGGGCGGTGGCTATGGCTACACCTTC. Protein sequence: CASWTTGGGYGYTF.

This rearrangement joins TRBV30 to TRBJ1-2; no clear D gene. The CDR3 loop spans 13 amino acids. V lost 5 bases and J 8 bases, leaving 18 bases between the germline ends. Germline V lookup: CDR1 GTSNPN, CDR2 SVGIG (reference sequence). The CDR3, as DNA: TGTGCCTGGGAACCGGGCCCCCGAGGGGGCTACACCTTC. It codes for CAWEPGPRGGYTF.

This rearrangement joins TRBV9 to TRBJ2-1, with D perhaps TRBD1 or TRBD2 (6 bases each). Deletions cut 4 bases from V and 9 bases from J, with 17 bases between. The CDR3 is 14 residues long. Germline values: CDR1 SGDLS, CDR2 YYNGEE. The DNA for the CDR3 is TGTGCCAGCAGCCCACGGGGGCTTAGGGCTGAGCAGTTCTTC. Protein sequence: CASSPRGLRAEQFF.

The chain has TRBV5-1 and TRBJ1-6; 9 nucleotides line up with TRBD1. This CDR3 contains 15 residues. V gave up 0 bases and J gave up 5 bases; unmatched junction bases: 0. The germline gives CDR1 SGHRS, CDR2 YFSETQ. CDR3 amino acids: CASSLGDRDNSPLHF. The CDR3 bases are TGCGCCAGCAGCTTGGGGGACAGGGATAATTCACCCCTCCACTTT.

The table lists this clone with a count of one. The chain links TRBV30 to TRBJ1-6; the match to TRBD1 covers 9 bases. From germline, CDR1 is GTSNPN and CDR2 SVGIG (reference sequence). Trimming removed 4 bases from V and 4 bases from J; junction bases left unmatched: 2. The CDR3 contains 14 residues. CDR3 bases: TGTGCCTGGAACGGACAGGGGTATAATTCACCCCTCCACTTT. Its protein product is CAWNGQGYNSPLHF.

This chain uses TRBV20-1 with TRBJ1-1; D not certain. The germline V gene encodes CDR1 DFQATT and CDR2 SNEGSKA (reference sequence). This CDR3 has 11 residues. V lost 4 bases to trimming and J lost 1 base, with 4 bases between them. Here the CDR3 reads CSAIKNTEAFF. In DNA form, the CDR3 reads TGCAGTGCTATCAAGAACACTGAAGCTTTCTTT.

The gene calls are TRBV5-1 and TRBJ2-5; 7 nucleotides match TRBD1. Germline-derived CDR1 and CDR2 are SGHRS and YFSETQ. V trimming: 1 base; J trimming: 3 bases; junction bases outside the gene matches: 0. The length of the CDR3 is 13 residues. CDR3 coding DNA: TGCGCCAGCAGCTTGACAGGGGAAGAGACCCAGTACTTC. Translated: CASSLTGEETQYF.

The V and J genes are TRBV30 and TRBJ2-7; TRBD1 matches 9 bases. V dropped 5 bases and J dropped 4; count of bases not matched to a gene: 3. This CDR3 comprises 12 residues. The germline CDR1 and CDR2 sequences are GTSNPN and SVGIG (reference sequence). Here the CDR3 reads CAWGGTGYEQYF. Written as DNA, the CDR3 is TGTGCCTGGGGCGGGACAGGGTACGAGCAGTACTTC.

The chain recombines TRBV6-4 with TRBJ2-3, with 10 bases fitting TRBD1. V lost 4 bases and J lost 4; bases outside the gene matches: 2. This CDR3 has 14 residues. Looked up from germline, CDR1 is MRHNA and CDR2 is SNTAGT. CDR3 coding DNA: TGTGCCAGCAGTGGCGGACAGGGGGCAGATACGCAGTATTTT. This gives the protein CASSGGQGADTQYF.